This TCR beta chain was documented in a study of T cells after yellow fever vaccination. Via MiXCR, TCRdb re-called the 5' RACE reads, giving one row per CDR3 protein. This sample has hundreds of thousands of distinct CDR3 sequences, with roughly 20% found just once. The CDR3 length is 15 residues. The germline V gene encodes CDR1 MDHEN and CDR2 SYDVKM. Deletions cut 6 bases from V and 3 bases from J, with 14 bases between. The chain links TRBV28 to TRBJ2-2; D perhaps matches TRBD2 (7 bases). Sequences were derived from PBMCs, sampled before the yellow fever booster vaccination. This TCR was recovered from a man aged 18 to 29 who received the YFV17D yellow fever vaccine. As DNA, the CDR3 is TGTGCCAGCAGAGATACAGGGAGGGACACCGGGGAGCTGTTTTTT. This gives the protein CASRDTGRDTGELFF.